One sample yielded the 21 T cell receptor beta chains listed below, sequenced in a study of patients and donors after allogeneic stem cell transplantation. TCRdb reprocessed the RT-PCR reads with MiXCR, giving one entry per CDR3 protein. The sample consists of around 27,000 distinct CDR3 sequences, 8% to 10% of them appearing once. The sequenced material came from blood, either unsorted or a sorted T cell fraction (not recorded which). The receptors were gathered from a human donor who was either an allogeneic HSCT recipient or a stem cell or donor lymphocyte infusion donor (not recorded which). It is not recorded whose cells these are; they may come from a transplant donor.

This clonotype has ten or more counts. The chain carries TRBV7-8 and TRBJ2-5; maybe TRBD2 (5 bases). Germline V lookup: CDR1 SGHVS, CDR2 FQNEAQ. V was trimmed by 3 bases and J by 3 bases, leaving 8 bases between them. This CDR3 has 13 amino acids. The CDR3 loop is CASSFGVKETQYF. CDR3 DNA: TGTGCCAGCAGCTTCGGGGTTAAAGAGACCCAGTACTTC.

This clonotype was detected only a few times. The chain employs TRBV7-3 and TRBJ2-7; no definite D call. This CDR3 region has 13 residues. V lost 5 bases and J lost 7, with 15 bases in between. Germline V lookup: CDR1 SGHTA, CDR2 FQGTGA. CDR3 sequence: CASSLTSSSEQYF. In DNA form, the CDR3 reads TGTGCCAGCAGCCTGACAAGCAGTTCGGAGCAGTACTTC.

This clonotype was counted many times. V is TRBV29-1 and J is TRBJ2-3, with 8 nucleotides matching TRBD2. CDR1 and CDR2 from the germline V gene are SQVTM and ANQGSEA. CDR3 length: 16 amino acids. V was clipped by 6 bases and J by 2 bases; unmatched bases: 13. For the CDR3, the DNA is TGCAGCGTCGCTGCAGGCGGGAGGCATAACACAGATACGCAGTATTTT. This translates into CSVAAGGRHNTDTQYF.

The sample holds many counts of this clonotype. This chain uses TRBV3-1 with TRBJ1-1, with unresolved D. CDR3 length equals 15 residues. Trimming removed 1 base from V and 4 bases from J, with 13 bases in between. The germline CDR1 and CDR2 sequences are LGHDT and YNNKEL (reference sequence). Written as DNA, the CDR3 is TGTGCCAGCAGCCAAGGTGGCAGTGTCTTCACTGAAGCTTTCTTT. As protein: CASSQGGSVFTEAFF.

The genes are TRBV19 and TRBJ1-5; the D is unclear. With 6 bases removed from V and 11 bases from J, the gap between germline ends came to 20 bases. Per the germline V gene, CDR1 is LNHDA and CDR2 is SQIVND (reference sequence). There are 14 residues in the CDR3. Here the CDR3 DNA reads TGTGCCAGTAGCCAACGAAGGGAGGCGACCGCCCAGCATTTT. Translating gives CASSQRREATAQHF.

This clonotype has a count of ten or more. The rearrangement joins TRBV5-1 to TRBJ1-1, with a weak D call TRBD1 (6 bases). The V end was cut by 0 bases, the J end by 4 bases, with 13 bases between. Germline V lookup: CDR1 SGHRS, CDR2 YFSETQ. This CDR3 is built from 15 residues. The CDR3 protein is CASSLGQGQGTEAFF. As DNA, the CDR3 is TGCGCCAGCAGCTTGGGTCAGGGGCAGGGCACTGAAGCTTTCTTT.

V usage is TRBV24-1 and J usage is TRBJ2-3; 8 nucleotides line up with TRBD1. Looked up from germline, CDR1 is KGHDR and CDR2 is SFDVKD. V was clipped by 1 base and J by 9 bases; unmatched bases: 8. The CDR3 spans 15 residues. The CDR3 DNA reads as TGTGCCACCAGTGATTTTTCCCAGGGGGCCGAGACGCAGTATTTT. This codes for CATSDFSQGAETQYF.

The table lists this clonotype with many counts. The chain uses TRBV19 and TRBJ1-1; TRBD1 might be the D (5 bases). The V gene lost 6 bases and the J gene lost 4 bases, with 12 bases spanning the gap. Germline-derived CDR1 and CDR2 are LNHDA and SQIVND (reference sequence). The CDR3 spans 13 residues. CDR3 in amino acids: CASSDTGGTEAFF. The CDR3 coding sequence is TGTGCCAGTAGCGACACGGGGGGCACTGAAGCTTTCTTT. The variable domain in full, with the rest retrieved from reference TRBV19 and TRBJ1-1, is DGGITQSPKYLFRKEGQNVTLSCEQNLNHDAMYWYRQDPGQGLRLIYYSQIVNDFQKGDIAEGYSVSREKKESFPLTVTSAQKNPTAFYLCASSDTGGTEAFFGQGTRLTVV.

This clonotype was detected only a few times. V usage is TRBV7-8 and J usage is TRBJ1-1, with D possibly TRBD1 on 6 matching bases. V was trimmed by 3 bases and J by 2 bases, leaving 16 bases between them. The CDR3 extends over 16 amino acids. Germline-derived CDR1 and CDR2 are SGHVS and FQNEAQ. CDR3 in amino acids: CASSFARTESNTEAFF. Here the CDR3 DNA reads TGTGCCAGCAGCTTCGCAAGGACAGAGTCCAACACTGAAGCTTTCTTT.

This clonotype came up many times. The CDR3 bases are TGTGCCAGCAGTGTGGACAGCGGGGGAAAAAGTGAGCAGTTCTTC. It specifies CASSVDSGGKSEQFF. The chain recombines TRBV12-3 or TRBV12-4 with TRBJ2-1; TRBD2 aligns across 8 bases. The CDR3 runs to 15 residues. With 5 bases clipped from V and 9 bases from J, the junction kept 12 bases outside the gene matches.

Only a few counts were recorded for this clonotype. The rearrangement links TRBV7-9 to TRBJ1-1; no clear D. Germline CDR1 SEHNR, CDR2 FQNEAQ (reference sequence). The CDR3 is 13 amino acids. Trimming removed 5 bases from V and 3 bases from J, with 10 bases in between. This chain's CDR3 is CASSPYGYTEAFF. CDR3 nucleotides: TGTGCCAGCAGCCCGTATGGGTACACTGAAGCTTTCTTT.

This clonotype has at least ten counts. The CDR3 nucleotides read TGTGCCAGCAGCCTGGACAGGGGCGCCTACAATGAGCAGTTCTTC. Encoded protein: CASSLDRGAYNEQFF. The gene calls are TRBV7-3 and TRBJ2-1, with 9 bases that match TRBD1. The CDR3 consists of 15 residues. CDR1 and CDR2 from the germline V gene are SGHTA and FQGTGA. V shed 5 bases, J shed 2 bases, and the junction held 4 bases outside the gene matches.

The rearrangement joins TRBV6-1 to TRBJ1-5; perhaps TRBD1 as D (6 bases). The CDR3 extends over 17 amino acids. V was trimmed by 6 bases and J by 4 bases, leaving 22 bases between them. Germline lookup yields CDR1 MNHNS and CDR2 SASEGT. The CDR3 coding sequence is TGTGCCAGCAGGCTTTACACGGGACAAGGGGGAAATCAGCCCCAGCATTTT. Its protein product is CASRLYTGQGGNQPQHF.

This clonotype was seen many times. V gene TRBV30 combines with J gene TRBJ1-5; tentative D call: TRBD1 (6 bases). This CDR3 has 13 residues. Germline V gene lookup returns CDR1 GTSNPN and CDR2 SVGIG (reference sequence). Trimming left V 3 bases short and J 0 bases short, with 6 bases between. The CDR3: CAWSRGSNQPQHF. DNA of the CDR3: TGTGCCTGGAGCAGGGGTAGCAATCAGCCCCAGCATTTT.

This clonotype was seen a handful of times. V gene TRBV5-1 combines with J gene TRBJ1-1, with 8 bases aligning to TRBD1. The CDR3 is 12 residues long. The germline CDR1 and CDR2 sequences are SGHRS and YFSETQ. V lost 4 bases and J lost 6; bases outside the gene matches: 2. CDR3 in amino acids: CASSRQGPEAFF. DNA of the CDR3: TGCGCCAGCAGCCGACAGGGGCCTGAAGCTTTCTTT.

The chain employs TRBV19 and TRBJ1-6; TRBD1 is a possible D gene (6 bases). CDR3 length: 15 amino acids. V was shortened by 5 bases and J by 2 bases, with 10 bases between the two germline ends. Germline V gene lookup returns CDR1 LNHDA and CDR2 SQIVND (reference sequence). CDR3 sequence (DNA): TGTGCCAGTAGTGTCCGGGACACCTATAATTCACCCCTCCACTTT. Its translation: CASSVRDTYNSPLHF.

The sample holds a few counts of this clonotype. The chain combines TRBV6-5 with TRBJ1-1; D unresolved. The CDR3 consists of 14 residues. V was clipped by 2 bases and J by 3 bases, with 10 bases between them. Germline values: CDR1 MNHEY, CDR2 SVGAGI. CDR3 residues: CASSYEAGYTEAFF. Here the CDR3 DNA reads TGTGCCAGCAGTTACGAGGCAGGATACACTGAAGCTTTCTTT.

V and J are TRBV5-1 and TRBJ2-1; 14 bases align to TRBD2. The germline V gene encodes CDR1 SGHRS and CDR2 YFSETQ. CDR3 size: 15 residues. Trimming took 7 bases from V and 11 from J; bases not matched to a gene: 11. The CDR3 protein is CASLESGTSGGKQFF. The CDR3 DNA sequence: TGCGCCAGCTTAGAGTCCGGGACTAGCGGGGGAAAGCAGTTCTTC.

This clonotype occurred many times. V is TRBV12-3 or TRBV12-4 and J is TRBJ1-1; D gene uncertain. The ends were cut back, 5 bases at V and 2 bases at J, with 12 bases in the middle. This CDR3 region has 14 residues. CDR3 sequence: CASSARPANTEAFF. Here the CDR3 DNA reads TGTGCCAGCAGTGCACGACCGGCAAACACTGAAGCTTTCTTT.

The genes are TRBV5-1 and TRBJ2-7; D perhaps matches TRBD1 (5 bases). This CDR3 contains 13 residues. Germline-derived CDR1 and CDR2 are SGHRS and YFSETQ. Trimming cost V 4 bases and J 0 bases, with 8 bases left between them. Written as DNA, the CDR3 is TGCGCCAGCAGCGGGGCGTCCTCCTACGAGCAGTACTTC. Its protein product is CASSGASSYEQYF.

V and J are TRBV19 and TRBJ1-1, with D possibly matching TRBD1 (5 bases). CDR1 is LNHDA, CDR2 SQIVND, per germline (reference sequence). Trimming pared 7 bases from V and 1 base from J, leaving 19 bases between. The CDR3 covers 16 residues. For the CDR3, the DNA is TGTGCCAGTACCGGGGGACGTGCCTTGGGGAACACTGAAGCTTTCTTT. This translates into CASTGGRALGNTEAFF. Based on the CDR3 plus reference TRBV19 and TRBJ1-1, the full variable domain is DGGITQSPKYLFRKEGQNVTLSCEQNLNHDAMYWYRQDPGQGLRLIYYSQIVNDFQKGDIAEGYSVSREKKESFPLTVTSAQKNPTAFYLCASTGGRALGNTEAFFGQGTRLTVV.